Below, 5 T cell receptor beta chains from the same sample are listed, as sequenced in a study of cytomegalovirus exposure and HLA in healthy donors. The primer mix had 60 Vbeta and 13 Jbeta primers. TCRdb's table, derived via immunoSEQ multiplex PCR, lists solely in-frame clones and lacks some. This table holds some 110,000 clones, roughly 81% found once. Input material: PBMCs. The receptor set was obtained from a young woman in good health and CMV-seronegative.

The J gene is TRBJ2-3, the V gene TRBV4-2; TRBD2 aligns across 8 bases. With V trimmed by 6 bases and J by 4 bases, 9 bases remained unmatched. CDR1 and CDR2 (germline): LGHNA, YNFKEQ. This CDR3 is 15 amino acids long. CDR3 amino acids: CASSRAGAGPDTQYF. As DNA, the CDR3 is TGTGCCAGCAGTCGAGCGGGAGCGGGGCCAGATACGCAGTATTTT.

This chain uses TRBV6-8 with TRBJ1-5, with TRBD1 matching over 7 bases. V was pared by 8 bases and J by 5 bases, with 12 bases of the junction left unmatched. The length of the CDR3 is 15 residues. The V gene's germline CDR1 is MNHGY and CDR2 SAAAGT. The CDR3 region has the DNA TGTGCCAGCCGCCCGCTGGACAGGAACTATCAGCCCCAGCATTTT. Translation gives CASRPLDRNYQPQHF.

The chain links TRBV7-2 to TRBJ2-7; 7 bases align to TRBD2. The germline V gene has CDR1 SGHTA and CDR2 FQGNSA. V shed 3 bases, J shed 0 bases, and the junction held 8 bases outside the gene matches. The CDR3 covers 16 residues. The CDR3 DNA follows: TGTGCCAGCAGCTTGGGGGGGACTTCTCCCTCCTACGAGCAGTACTTC. This sequence encodes CASSLGGTSPSYEQYF.

The J gene is TRBJ1-2, the V gene TRBV6-1, with 7 bases aligning to TRBD1. The CDR3 spans 18 residues. After removal of 0 bases from V and 7 bases from J, the junction contained 17 bases not matched to a gene. Per the germline V gene, CDR1 is MNHNS and CDR2 is SASEGT. The CDR3 nucleotides read TGTGCCAGCAGTGAAGCGTGGACAGGCTTCGACCTCGCCTCTGGCTACACCTTC. Translating it yields CASSEAWTGFDLASGYTF.

V gene TRBV14 combines with J gene TRBJ2-3, with D hard to call. V dropped 3 bases and J dropped 6 bases, with 19 bases sitting between them. This CDR3 contains 16 residues. Germline assignment: CDR1 SGHDN and CDR2 FVKESK. The CDR3 region has the DNA TGTGCCAGCAGCCACCCTTATGGCTCAGGCTGGGATACGCAGTATTTT. Translating gives CASSHPYGSGWDTQYF.